A selection of T cell receptor beta chains follows, all from one sample in a study of breast tumors, draining lymph nodes, adjacent tissues. In TCRdb, the multiplex PCR reads were re-called with MiXCR into one record per CDR3 protein. In the table there are around 140,000 distinct CDR3 sequences, less than 35% of which are singletons. The sequenced material came from axillary lymph node tissue. The receptors come from a female donor with breast cancer. Some clones in this sample may be carry-over from other donors' samples. Each CDR3 is given with its conserved first and last residue. A D gene is named only where the DNA matches it firmly. Size values are once, few and many counts, or a class for expanded clones, and some rows have none.

CDR3 protein | CDR3 DNA | V gene | clone size | J gene | D gene
CSASGPGHEQYF | TGCAGTGCCTCGGGCCCCGGCCACGAGCAGTACTTC | TRBV20-1 | many | TRBJ2-7 | .
CASSQDSVRGEQFF | TGTGCCAGCAGCCAAGACAGTGTCCGAGGTGAGCAGTTCTTC | TRBV3-1 | many | TRBJ2-1 | .
CAWGTFSLGNYGYTF | TGTGCCTGGGGGACATTCTCCCTGGGGAACTATGGCTACACCTTC | TRBV30 | many | TRBJ1-2 | .
CASRESSGGKAYEQYF | TGTGCCAGCAGAGAGAGTAGCGGGGGGAAGGCCTACGAGCAGTACTTC | TRBV28 | many | TRBJ2-7 | TRBD2
CASSLAPGSNSPLHF | TGCGCCAGCAGCTTGGCCCCGGGATCTAATTCACCCCTCCACTTT | TRBV5-1 | many | TRBJ1-6 | .
CASSLQGLRTDTQYF | TGTGCCAGCAGCTTACAGGGTTTGAGGACAGATACGCAGTATTTT | TRBV7-2 | many | TRBJ2-3 | .
CAWSLQDASGNTIYF | TGTGCCTGGAGTTTACAGGATGCCTCTGGAAACACCATATATTTT | TRBV30 | many | TRBJ1-3 | .
CAWAQETQYF | TGTGCCTGGGCCCAAGAGACCCAGTACTTC | TRBV30 | many | TRBJ2-5 | .
CASRGQYSPLHF | TGTGCCAGCAGGGGACAGTATTCACCCCTCCACTTT | TRBV2 | . | TRBJ1-6 | TRBD1
CASRQGANQPQHF | TGTGCCAGCAGGCAGGGGGCGAATCAGCCCCAGCATTTT | TRBV6-1 | many | TRBJ1-5 | TRBD1
CASSSGGGITGELFF | TGTGCCAGCAGCTCAGGAGGGGGAATCACCGGGGAGCTGTTTTTT | TRBV9 | many | TRBJ2-2 | .
CASTQFRLGAYEQYF | TGTGCCAGCACCCAATTCCGACTGGGAGCCTACGAGCAGTACTTC | TRBV2 | once | TRBJ2-7 | .
CASSPPLFSGSTDTQYF | TGTGCTAGCAGCCCTCCCCTTTTTTCAGGAAGCACAGATACGCAGTATTTT | TRBV2 | . | TRBJ2-3 | .
CASSSAQGAGAHGYTF | TGTGCCAGCAGCTCTGCACAGGGGGCCGGGGCGCATGGCTACACCTTC | TRBV5-8 | many | TRBJ1-2 | TRBD1
CASSLHRRLYGYTF | TGTGCCAGCAGCCTCCACCGCCGGCTCTATGGCTACACCTTC | TRBV14 | many | TRBJ1-2 | .
CASSFPPGGGEAFF | TGTGCCAGCAGCTTTCCACCTGGAGGGGGTGAAGCTTTCTTT | TRBV7-9 | . | TRBJ1-1 | .
CSVVGGAGYEQYF | TGCAGCGTTGTTGGCGGGGCTGGCTACGAGCAGTACTTC | TRBV29-1 | many | TRBJ2-7 | .
CASSPESRAYEQYF | TGTGCCAGCTCACCGGAGTCCCGAGCCTACGAGCAGTACTTC | TRBV18 | many | TRBJ2-7 | .
CASSWDKNYGYTF | TGCGCCAGCAGCTGGGACAAAAACTATGGCTACACCTTC | TRBV5-1 | many | TRBJ1-2 | .
CASSVTGTGKGYTF | TGTGCCAGCAGCGTCACCGGGACAGGGAAAGGCTACACCTTC | TRBV7-8 | . | TRBJ1-2 | TRBD1
CASSLQGARAEKLFF | TGTGCCAGCAGTCTCCAGGGGGCGCGGGCTGAAAAACTGTTTTTT | TRBV6-1 | many | TRBJ1-4 | TRBD1
CSASSGANVLTF | TGCAGCGCCTCCTCTGGGGCCAACGTCCTGACTTTC | TRBV29-1 | many | TRBJ2-6 | .
CASSRTGGNIQYF | TGTGCCAGCAGCCGGACAGGGGGAAACATTCAGTACTTC | TRBV6-1 | . | TRBJ2-4 | TRBD1